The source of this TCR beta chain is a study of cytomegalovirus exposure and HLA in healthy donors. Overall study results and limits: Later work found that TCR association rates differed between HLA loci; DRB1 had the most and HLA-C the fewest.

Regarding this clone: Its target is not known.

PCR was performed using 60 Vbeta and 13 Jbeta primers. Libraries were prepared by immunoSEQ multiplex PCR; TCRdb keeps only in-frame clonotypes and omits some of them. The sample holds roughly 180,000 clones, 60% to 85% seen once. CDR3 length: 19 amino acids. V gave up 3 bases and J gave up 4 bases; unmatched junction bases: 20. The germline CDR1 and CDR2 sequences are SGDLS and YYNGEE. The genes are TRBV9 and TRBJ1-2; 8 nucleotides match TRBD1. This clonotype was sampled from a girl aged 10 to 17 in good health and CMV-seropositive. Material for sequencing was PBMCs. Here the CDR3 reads CASSGQAGGARLSGYGYTF. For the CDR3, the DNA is TGTGCCAGCAGCGGACAGGCAGGGGGCGCAAGGCTTTCCGGCTATGGCTACACCTTC.